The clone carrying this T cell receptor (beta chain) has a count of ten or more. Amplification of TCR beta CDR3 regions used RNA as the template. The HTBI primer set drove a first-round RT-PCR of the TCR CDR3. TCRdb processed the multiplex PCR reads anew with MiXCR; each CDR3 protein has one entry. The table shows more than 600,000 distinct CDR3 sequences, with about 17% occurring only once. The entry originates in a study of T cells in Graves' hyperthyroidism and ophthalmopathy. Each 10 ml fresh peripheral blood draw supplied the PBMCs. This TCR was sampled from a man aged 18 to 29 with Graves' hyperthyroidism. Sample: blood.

The CDR3 nucleotides are TGTGCCAGCAGGCGAGCGGGAGGAGAAGATACGCAGTATTTT. Its protein is CASRRAGGEDTQYF. The chain links TRBV28 to TRBJ2-3; 9 bases match TRBD2. The V gene's germline CDR1 is MDHEN and CDR2 SYDVKM. The V gene end was trimmed by 6 bases and the J gene end by 5 bases; junction bases not matched to a gene: 6. CDR3 length: 14 residues.